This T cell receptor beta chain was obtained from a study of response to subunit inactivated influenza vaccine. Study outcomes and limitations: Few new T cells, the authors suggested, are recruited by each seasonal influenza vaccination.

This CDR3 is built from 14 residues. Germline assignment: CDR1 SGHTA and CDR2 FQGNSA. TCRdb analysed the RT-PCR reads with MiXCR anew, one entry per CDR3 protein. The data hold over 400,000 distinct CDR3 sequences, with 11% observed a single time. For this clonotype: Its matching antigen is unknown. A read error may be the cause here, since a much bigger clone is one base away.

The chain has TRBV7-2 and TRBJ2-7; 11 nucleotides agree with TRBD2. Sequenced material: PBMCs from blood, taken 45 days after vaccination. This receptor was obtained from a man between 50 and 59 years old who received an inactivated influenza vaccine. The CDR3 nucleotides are TGTGCCAGAAGCTGGGGACTAGCGGCCTACGAGCAGTACTTC. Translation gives CARSWGLAAYEQYF.